The 30 T cell receptor beta chains in this list originate from one sample, sequenced in a study of T cells in localized non-small cell lung cancer. Some clones are missing from TCRdb's copy, which holds only in-frame ones; the method was immunoSEQ multiplex PCR. The profile shows about 2,800 clones, roughly two fifths of them singletons. Specimen: lung tumor tissue, collected before any cancer treatment. All receptors come from a male donor older than 55 with stage I squamous cell lung carcinoma.

This clone came up a few times. X is used for the amino acid whose nucleotide is unread or ambiguous. The chain couples TRBV6-8 to TRBJ2-2; maybe TRBD1 (5 bases). Germline V CDR1 and CDR2: MNHGY, SAAAGT. The CDR3 is 17 amino acids. V shed 0 bases and J shed 6 bases, with 17 bases lying between them. The CDR3 here is CASSYSKWTXPSGELFF. The CDR3 DNA follows: TGTGCCAGCAGTTACTCGAAATGGACARGACCTTCCGGGGAGCTGTTTTTT.

The rearrangement links TRBV18 to TRBJ1-2, with 7 positions matching TRBD1. The CDR3 consists of 12 residues. Unmatched junction bases numbered 4, after V lost 4 bases and J lost 8 bases. Germline CDR1 KGHSH, CDR2 LQKENI. The CDR3 sequence is CASSQTGRGYTF. The CDR3 DNA follows: TGTGCCAGCTCACAGACAGGGAGGGGCTACACCTTC.

This clone was found a few times. V is TRBV10-2 and J is TRBJ2-1; 7 nucleotides line up with TRBD2. This CDR3 contains 16 residues. The J segment lost 5 bases and the V segment lost 5 bases, leaving 12 bases of the junction unmatched. Germline CDR1 is WSHSY and CDR2 is SAAADI. DNA for the CDR3: TGCGCCAGCAGTCTCCTCCCAGCGGGACCTAACAATGAGCAGTTCTTC. As protein: CASSLLPAGPNNEQFF.

This clone rates as medium-sized. V gene TRBV10-3 combines with J gene TRBJ2-7; D remains ambiguous. The CDR3 extends over 13 amino acids. The germline V and J ends were trimmed by 4 bases and 2 bases, with 9 bases remaining between them. The V gene's germline CDR1 is ENHRY and CDR2 SYGVKD. CDR3 amino acids: CAISVRKAYEQYF. Written as DNA, the CDR3 is TGTGCCATCAGTGTGAGGAAAGCCTACGAGCAGTACTTC.

In its sample, this clone was seen a few times. This chain joins TRBV18 and TRBJ2-7; possible D gene TRBD1, 5 bases. Germline loops: CDR1 KGHSH, CDR2 LQKENI. The V gene lost 2 bases and the J gene lost 2 bases, with 13 bases spanning the gap. CDR3 length: 15 residues. CDR3 DNA: TGTGCCAGCTCACCAGACAGTGTGGCCGCCTACGAGCAGTACTTC. This encodes CASSPDSVAAYEQYF.

The V gene is TRBV25-1, the J gene TRBJ2-7; 9 nucleotides match TRBD1. Losses at the gene ends were 2 bases for V and 9 bases for J; bases not matched to a gene: 5. Germline V gene data show CDR1 as MGHDK and CDR2 as SYGVNS. The CDR3 is made up of 13 amino acids. As DNA, the CDR3 is TGTGCCAGCAGTGAAGCTCGACAGGGGGTGCAGTACTTC. It yields the protein CASSEARQGVQYF.

The gene calls are TRBV6-7 and TRBJ2-1; no clear D gene. TRBV6-7 is flagged as an ORF with uncertain function. V was shortened by 5 bases and J by 3 bases, with 14 bases between the two germline ends. The CDR3 loop spans 15 amino acids. The CDR3 DNA reads TGTGCCAGCAGTGAACAAATTTCGGGCTACAATGAGCAGTTCTTC. The encoded protein is CASSEQISGYNEQFF.

The genes are TRBV28 and TRBJ2-7; 9 bases match TRBD2. Germline V gene sequence: CDR1 MDHEN, CDR2 SYDVKM. This CDR3 has 16 amino acids. J was trimmed by 3 bases and V by 1 base; bases with no gene match: 7. The CDR3 DNA follows: TGTGCCAGCAGTTTATCGTCGGGACTAGCCGACTACGAGCAGTACTTC. Its protein is CASSLSSGLADYEQYF.

The V and J genes are TRBV19 and TRBJ1-2; the match to TRBD1 covers 7 bases. The CDR3 runs 11 residues. Germline V CDR1 and CDR2: LNHDA, SQIVND (reference sequence). The CDR3 nucleotides are TGTGCTTCATTGGAGGACAGGCTCTACACCTTC. Encoded protein: CASLEDRLYTF.

The sample holds a few counts of this clone. A junction boundary mismatches the germline segment, possibly from a read error. The rearrangement links TRBV6-8 to TRBJ2-2; TRBD1 aligns across 7 bases. The CDR3 extends over 14 amino acids. Germline lookup yields CDR1 MNHGY and CDR2 SAAAGT. As DNA, the CDR3 is TGTGTCAGCACAAGACAGGGCTACACCGGGGAGCTGTTTTTT. This encodes CVSTRQGYTGELFF.

The gene calls are TRBV29-1 and TRBJ2-1; 9 bases are shared with TRBD2. This CDR3 is 16 amino acids long. Germline lookup yields CDR1 SQVTM and CDR2 ANQGSEA. V was pared by 4 bases and J by 0 bases, with 7 bases of the junction left unmatched. The CDR3 sequence: CSVGSSGASSYNEQFF. The DNA for the CDR3 is TGCAGCGTTGGGTCTAGCGGGGCGAGCTCCTACAATGAGCAGTTCTTC.

This clone has more than one count but fewer than ten. This chain uses TRBV6-8 with TRBJ2-2, with TRBD2 matching over 7 bases. The CDR3 is made up of 13 amino acids. Trimming at V came to 11 bases and at J to 5 bases, leaving 8 bases not matched to a gene. Germline CDR1 is MNHGY and CDR2 is SAAAGT. The CDR3 spells CAEGRERTGELFF. The CDR3 bases are TGTGCCGAGGGGCGGGAGCGGACCGGGGAGCTGTTTTTT.

Comment on this clone: Mismatch with germline at one junction end may stem from a read error. The chain carries TRBV30 and TRBJ2-1; TRBD2 might be the D (6 bases). The CDR3 is 13 amino acids. From germline, CDR1 is GTSNPN and CDR2 SVGIG (reference sequence). This chain's CDR3 is CAWSPVSNEAGIF. The CDR3 DNA follows: TGTGCCTGGAGTCCGGTGAGCAATGAAGCGGGTATCTTC.

The chain joins TRBV5-1 to TRBJ2-7, with 9 nucleotides matching TRBD1. This CDR3 has 16 amino acids. CDR1 is SGHRS, CDR2 YFSETQ, per germline. After removal of 7 bases from V and 3 bases from J, the junction contained 14 bases not matched to a gene. This CDR3 is CASLELPGQGIYEQYF. CDR3 DNA sequence: TGCGCCAGCTTAGAGCTCCCGGGACAGGGAATCTACGAGCAGTACTTC.

This clone was seen more than once but under ten times. The J gene is TRBJ2-1, the V gene TRBV6-8; no firm D call. Germline CDR1 is MNHGY and CDR2 is SAAAGT. This CDR3 region has 14 residues. V was clipped by 6 bases and J by 0 bases, with 9 bases between them. CDR3 region: CASSVSSSYNEQFF. The CDR3 region has the DNA TGTGCCAGCAGCGTTAGTTCCTCCTACAATGAGCAGTTCTTC.

The V and J genes are TRBV14 and TRBJ2-5, with D possibly being TRBD2 (5 bases). Germline V gene lookup returns CDR1 SGHDN and CDR2 FVKESK. Trimming stripped 1 base from V and 1 base from J, with 10 bases between. CDR3 length: 15 residues. CDR3 sequence: CASSQGGYSQETQYF. In nucleotides, the CDR3 is TGTGCCAGCAGCCAAGGCGGGTACAGCCAAGAGACCCAGTACTTC.

The rearrangement links TRBV15 to TRBJ1-1, with D unclear. The length of the CDR3 is 14 residues. V was cut by 0 bases and J by 0 bases, with 5 bases left in between. The germline gives CDR1 LNHNV, CDR2 YYDKDF (reference sequence). The CDR3, as DNA: TGTGCCACCAGCAGAGATTGGGTGAACACTGAAGCTTTCTTT. Translating gives CATSRDWVNTEAFF.

The chain has TRBV5-1 and TRBJ2-2; tentative D call: TRBD1 (6 bases). CDR1 is SGHRS, CDR2 YFSETQ, per germline. V gave up 5 bases and J gave up 4 bases, with 12 bases separating them. This CDR3 contains 14 residues. CDR3 nucleotide sequence: TGCGCCAGCAGTTCAGGGGATTTCACCGGGGAGCTGTTTTTT. Its protein product is CASSSGDFTGELFF.

J is TRBJ2-2 and V is TRBV11-3; 8 bases fit TRBD2. Trimming cost V 5 bases and J 3 bases; bases outside gene matches: 5. This CDR3 has 15 residues. CDR1 SGHNT and CDR2 YENEEA come from the germline V gene. The CDR3 DNA follows: TGTGCCAGCAGCCCGGGACTAGTGGACACCGGGGAGCTGTTTTTT. Amino acid sequence: CASSPGLVDTGELFF.

V gene TRBV25-1 combines with J gene TRBJ1-2, with TRBD1 matching 7 bases. CDR1 is MGHDK, CDR2 SYGVNS, per germline. With V trimmed by 4 bases and J by 3 bases, 5 bases remained unmatched. The CDR3 spans 14 residues. In nucleotides, the CDR3 is TGTGCCAGCAGTGGCCAACAGGGGTACTATGGCTACACCTTC. It encodes CASSGQQGYYGYTF.

This clone was detected once. The V call is TRBV15, the J call TRBJ1-5; maybe TRBD1 (5 bases). Germline assignment: CDR1 LNHNV and CDR2 YYDKDF (reference sequence). CDR3 size: 16 residues. V lost 8 bases, J lost 3 bases, and 20 bases lay in between. This chain's CDR3 is CATLESGAGINQPQHF. DNA of the CDR3: TGTGCCACCCTTGAAAGCGGGGCAGGAATCAATCAGCCCCAGCATTTT.

The chain is built from TRBV4-1 and TRBJ2-1, with 9 positions matching TRBD2. Germline CDR1 and CDR2: MGHRA and YSYEKL. V lost 1 base and J lost 1; bases outside the gene matches: 2. CDR3 size: 16 residues. CDR3 region: CASSQVSGRSYNEQFF. DNA of the CDR3: TGCGCCAGCAGCCAAGTTAGCGGGAGATCCTACAATGAGCAGTTCTTC.

The genes are TRBV2 and TRBJ1-5; TRBD1 matches 7 bases. The V gene's germline CDR1 is SNHLY and CDR2 FYNNEI. V trimming: 5 bases; J trimming: 2 bases; junction bases outside the gene matches: 6. CDR3 length equals 15 residues. Here the CDR3 DNA reads TGTGCCAGCAGTTCACAGGGGTTGGGCAATCAGCCCCAGCATTTT. This codes for CASSSQGLGNQPQHF.

The CDR3 DNA sequence: TGTGCCAGCAGCACCCCGGGACAGTTCTGGGACTACACCTTC. This translates into CASSTPGQFWDYTF. The chain is built from TRBV6-4 and TRBJ1-2, with TRBD1 matching over 7 bases. V dropped 6 bases and J dropped 10; count of bases not matched to a gene: 14. Germline values: CDR1 MRHNA, CDR2 SNTAGT. The CDR3 length is 14 residues.

The rearrangement links TRBV15 to TRBJ2-5, with D unclear. The CDR3 consists of 15 residues. The ends were cut back, 0 bases at V and 0 bases at J, with 8 bases in the middle. Germline loops: CDR1 LNHNV, CDR2 YYDKDF (reference sequence). CDR3 sequence reads: CATSRDPSNQETQYF. CDR3 DNA sequence: TGTGCCACCAGCAGAGATCCGAGCAACCAAGAGACCCAGTACTTC.

The chain couples TRBV19 to TRBJ2-3; 7 positions match TRBD2. Germline CDR1 and CDR2: LNHDA and SQIVND (reference sequence). This CDR3 region has 15 residues. V was clipped by 4 bases and J by 1 base; unmatched bases: 5. The CDR3 DNA is TGTGCCAGTAGTAAGGGCGGGAGCGGCACAGATACGCAGTATTTT. Its protein is CASSKGGSGTDTQYF.

This clone was seen a handful of times. The chain joins TRBV15 to TRBJ2-1; 8 bases map to TRBD1. The CDR3 sequence is 16 residues long. Per germline, CDR1 LNHNV and CDR2 YYDKDF (reference sequence). V lost 1 base, J lost 1 base, and 3 bases stayed unmatched. The CDR3 protein is CATSRVQGASYNEQFF. CDR3 coding DNA: TGTGCCACCAGCAGAGTTCAGGGGGCATCCTACAATGAGCAGTTCTTC.

Comments on this clone: At one end the junction does not follow the germline gene, possibly because of a read error. The rearrangement uses TRBV9 and TRBJ2-2; 9 bases are a match to TRBD2. Germline V CDR1 and CDR2: SGDLS, YYNGEE. CDR3 length equals 18 residues. Here the CDR3 reads CASSEWVAGEAGTRELFF. The CDR3 DNA sequence: TGTGCCAGCAGTGAGTGGGTAGCGGGAGAAGCTGGCACCAGGGAGCTGTTTTTT.

The table lists this clone with a few counts. The chain couples TRBV9 to TRBJ2-3; TRBD2 aligns across 11 bases. With 5 bases clipped from V and 3 bases from J, the junction kept 8 bases outside the gene matches. The germline V gene encodes CDR1 SGDLS and CDR2 YYNGEE. There are 16 residues in the CDR3. The CDR3, as DNA: TGTGCCAGCAGTGAGAAGGCTAGCGGGAGGACAGATACGCAGTATTTT. Protein: CASSEKASGRTDTQYF.

The chain carries TRBV10-3 and TRBJ2-7; the D call may be TRBD1 or TRBD2 (5 bases each). The V end was cut by 3 bases, the J end by 4 bases, with 16 bases between. The CDR3 loop spans 15 amino acids. Germline V lookup: CDR1 ENHRY, CDR2 SYGVKD. The CDR3 region is CAISDPGPQPYEQYF. For the CDR3, the DNA is TGTGCCATCAGTGACCCGGGACCGCAACCTTACGAGCAGTACTTC.